The T cell receptor (beta chain) under discussion was sequenced for a study of blood T cell repertoires in COVID-19. Background on the study: Spain, Italy and the United States supplied samples that represented acute and convalescent COVID-19.

The protocol was immunoSEQ multiplex PCR, while the TCRdb copy is restricted to in-frame clones and leaves out a portion. The sample consists of more than 200,000 clones, around 78% of them appearing once. Germline V CDR1 and CDR2: SEHNR, FQNEAQ (reference sequence). The CDR3 length is 14 residues. The junction had 7 bases not matched to a gene; V was cut back by 2 bases and J by 10 bases. This chain uses TRBV7-9 with TRBJ1-4; TRBD1 matches at 7 bases. The receptor's source is a woman aged 70-85 years with active or convalescent COVID-19. Input material: peripheral blood. CDR3 sequence (DNA): TGTGCCAGCAGCTTACAGGGGGTAGAAGGAAAACTGTTTTTT. This sequence encodes CASSLQGVEGKLFF.